One and the same sample provided the 10 T cell receptor beta chains below, sequenced in a study of T cells in Graves' hyperthyroidism and ophthalmopathy. Amplification of TCR beta CDR3 regions used RNA as the template. The study used the HTBI primer set for a first-round RT-PCR of the TCR CDR3. TCRdb re-called the multiplex PCR reads through MiXCR, storing one row per CDR3 protein. This table has 300,000 or so distinct CDR3 sequences, 21% appearing once. Specimen: blood. These receptors were collected from a woman between 45 and 60 years old with Graves' hyperthyroidism.

This clonotype was picked up many times. This chain links TRBV11-3 with TRBJ2-1, with 9 bases lining up with TRBD2. This CDR3 region has 13 residues. Germline assignment: CDR1 SGHNT and CDR2 YENEEA. Trimming cost V 5 bases and J 8 bases; bases outside gene matches: 4. This CDR3 reads CASSVSGSYEQFF. The CDR3, as DNA: TGTGCCAGCAGCGTTAGCGGGAGCTATGAGCAGTTCTTC.

This clonotype has ten or more counts. V usage is TRBV7-3 and J usage is TRBJ2-3, with D uncertain. V was pared by 1 base and J by 1 base, with 9 bases between. The germline gives CDR1 SGHTA, CDR2 FQGTGA. The CDR3 totals 15 residues. Written as DNA, the CDR3 is TGTGCCAGCAGCTTAAATGCAGCAGGCACAGATACGCAGTATTTT. This sequence encodes CASSLNAAGTDTQYF.

V usage is TRBV10-3 and J usage is TRBJ2-1; 8 bases align to TRBD1. V lost 4 bases and J lost 5; bases outside the gene matches: 4. The CDR3 has 14 amino acids. The germline V gene encodes CDR1 ENHRY and CDR2 SYGVKD. CDR3 coding DNA: TGTGCCATCAGTGGACAGGGGACACACAATGAGCAGTTCTTC. The encoded protein is CAISGQGTHNEQFF.

CDR3 in amino acids: CASSIMRGQGNEQFF. CDR3 sequence (DNA): TGTGCCAGTAGTATAATGAGGGGCCAAGGGAATGAGCAGTTCTTC. The chain has TRBV19 and TRBJ2-1; D is tentatively TRBD1 or TRBD2 (5 bases each). Germline V gene sequence: CDR1 LNHDA, CDR2 SQIVND (reference sequence). Trimming left V 2 bases short and J 7 bases short, with 15 bases between. The CDR3 length is 15 residues.

The DNA of the CDR3 is TGTGCCAGCAGCCAAAGGGCCGGGAGGGCTCAAGCTTTCTTT. It yields the protein CASSQRAGRAQAFF. The chain recombines TRBV3-1 with TRBJ1-1, with D hard to call. In germline, CDR1 is LGHDT, CDR2 YNNKEL (reference sequence). The CDR3 is 14 residues long. Trimming cost V 2 bases and J 9 bases, with 16 bases left between them.

V usage is TRBV7-2 and J usage is TRBJ2-7; 8 nucleotides match TRBD1. This CDR3 region has 13 residues. Unmatched junction bases numbered 5, after V lost 6 bases and J lost 4 bases. Germline CDR1 is SGHTA and CDR2 is FQGNSA. The CDR3 DNA is TGTGCCAGCAGGAGGACAGGGCTATACGAGCAGTACTTC. Translation gives CASRRTGLYEQYF.

This clonotype came up a few times. The rearrangement links TRBV13 to TRBJ2-1; a possible D gene is TRBD2 (5 bases). The CDR3 has 16 residues. Trimming stripped 3 bases from V and 3 bases from J, with 15 bases between. The germline CDR1 and CDR2 sequences are PRHDT and FYEKMQ (reference sequence). The CDR3 is CASSLTGASNYNEQFF. CDR3 nucleotide sequence: TGTGCCAGCAGCTTGACGGGTGCTAGCAACTACAATGAGCAGTTCTTC.

This clonotype showed up many times. This chain connects TRBV5-1 to TRBJ2-5; unclear D gene. The V gene lost 0 bases and the J gene lost 3 bases, with 12 bases spanning the gap. This CDR3 has 15 residues. Germline V gene data show CDR1 as SGHRS and CDR2 as YFSETQ. The chain's CDR3 is CASSLAGSPKETQYF. CDR3 in DNA: TGCGCCAGCAGCTTGGCCGGGTCTCCTAAAGAGACCCAGTACTTC.

The rearrangement joins TRBV7-2 to TRBJ2-5, with 9 bases lining up with TRBD2. The J segment lost 2 bases and the V segment lost 3 bases, leaving 4 bases of the junction unmatched. Germline CDR1 is SGHTA and CDR2 is FQGNSA. The CDR3 contains 15 residues. The CDR3 DNA reads as TGTGCCAGCAGCTTTCAGACTAGCGGACAAGAGACCCAGTACTTC. Protein product: CASSFQTSGQETQYF.

This clonotype was picked up many times. The chain carries TRBV18 and TRBJ1-5; a possible D gene is TRBD1 (5 bases). This CDR3 is built from 16 residues. V lost 2 bases and J 7 bases, leaving 18 bases between the germline ends. In germline, CDR1 is KGHSH, CDR2 LQKENI. The CDR3 protein is CASSPGPGGGGQPQHF. The CDR3 DNA follows: TGTGCCAGCTCACCAGGTCCGGGAGGCGGGGGACAGCCCCAGCATTTT.